This T cell receptor (beta chain) was sequenced during a study of blood T cell repertoires in COVID-19. The overall study: Sites in the United States, Italy and Spain provided acute and convalescent COVID-19 samples. PBMCs, B-cell-depleted T cells, or T cells were the source of the cDNA or gDNA that made up the material.

The CDR3 is made up of 14 amino acids. The germline CDR1 and CDR2 sequences are LGHNA and YNFKEQ. Trimming at V came to 6 bases and at J to 0 bases, leaving 1 base not matched to a gene. The authors' processing: How many nucleated cells were present was estimated from reference gene primer amplification. Profiling relied on immunoSEQ multiplex PCR, and the TCRdb table lists in-frame clones only, not all of them. V, J and clone size are those of that table, while D and trimming were read from the DNA. The sample carries 250,000 to 350,000 clones, 70% to 90% recorded once. This clonotype was sampled from a woman aged 50 to 60 with active or convalescent COVID-19. Sequencing input: peripheral blood. The chain uses TRBV4-2 and TRBJ1-4, with 7 positions matching TRBD1. CDR3 nucleotide sequence: TGTGCCAGCAGTGACAGGGCAACTAATGAAAAACTGTTTTTT. Its translation: CASSDRATNEKLFF.